These 15 T cell receptor beta chains originate from one sample sequenced in a study of T cells in women clearing cervical HPV infection. Here immunoSEQ multiplex PCR was the method, and the copy in TCRdb shows in-frame clones only, minus some. The sample is made up of 30,000 or so clones, and the top ten hold 3.5% of it. Sequenced: blood buffy coat. These TCRs come from a woman between 18 and 70 years old with a cervical HPV16 infection that either progressed to CIN3+ or cleared (not recorded which).

Comments on this clone: The read terminates 3 residues before the CDR3 end, so the remaining end is supplied by the germline J gene. The chain carries TRBV10-3 and TRBJ1-5; TRBD1 is a possible D gene (5 bases). Deletions cut 0 bases from V and 3 bases from J, with 12 bases between. CDR3 length equals 16 residues. The germline CDR1 and CDR2 sequences are ENHRY and SYGVKD. The covered CDR3 bases are TGTGCCATCAGTGAGTCGGTAGACAGTCACAATCAGCCC. It translates to CAISESVDSHNQP. The whole CDR3 protein is CAISESVDSHNQPQHF.

The part of the CDR3 DNA that was read is TGTGCCAGCAGCTTAGCCGGGACTAGCGGAGAGACG. This sequence encodes CASSLAGTSGET. From start to end, the CDR3 is CASSLAGTSGETQYF. The V call is TRBV7-6, the J call TRBJ2-3; 11 positions match TRBD2. The read stops 3 residues short of the end of the CDR3; the missing end is completed from the germline J gene. Germline V CDR1 and CDR2: SGHVS, FNYEAQ. The CDR3 is made up of 15 amino acids. Looking up the rest from reference TRBV7-6 and TRBJ2-3 gives the full variable domain: GAGVSQSPRYKVTKRGQDVALRCDPISGHVSLYWYRQALGQGPEFLTYFNYEAQQDKSGLPNDRFSAERPEGSISTLTIQRTEQRDSAMYRCASSLAGTSGETQYFGPGTRLTVL.

As regards this clone: Read data end 3 residues before the CDR3 end; the end is taken from the germline J gene. The chain carries TRBV6-4 and TRBJ2-1, with D unclear. The CDR3 consists of 13 residues. V was shortened by 5 bases and J by 5 bases, with 10 bases between the two germline ends. CDR1 is MRHNA, CDR2 SNTAGT, per germline. The chain's CDR3 is CASSKERNNEQFF. The DNA read from the CDR3 is TGTGCCAGCAGTAAGGAGCGAAACAATGAG.

Worth noting for this clone: The read ends 3 residues shy of where the CDR3 ends; the end is completed using the germline J gene. This sequence joins TRBV6-2 or TRBV6-3 and TRBJ2-7, with D unresolved. V was cut by 1 base and J by 4 bases, with 11 bases left in between. In germline, CDR1 is MNHEY, CDR2 SVGEGT. CDR3 length: 14 residues. This CDR3 reads CASSYYVRMYEQYF. CDR3 DNA, as far as it was read: TGTGCCAGCAGTTACTATGTCAGGATGTACGAG.

With regard to this clone: Sequencing ends 3 residues short of the CDR3 end; the germline J gene provides the rest. The gene calls are TRBV5-1 and TRBJ2-1; D is ambiguous. The germline V gene has CDR1 SGHRS and CDR2 YFSETQ. The V end was cut by 2 bases, the J end by 6 bases, with 3 bases between. This CDR3 region has 11 residues. Here the CDR3 reads CASSFSNEQFF. The part of the CDR3 DNA that was read is TGCGCCAGCAGCTTCAGCAATGAG.

With respect to this clone: Read coverage stops 3 residues before the CDR3 terminus; the germline J gene supplies the remainder. The rearrangement uses TRBV2 and TRBJ1-2, with TRBD1 matching over 10 bases. The length of the CDR3 is 17 residues. Germline lookup yields CDR1 SNHLY and CDR2 FYNNEI. The CDR3 bases that were read are TGTGCCAGCAGTGAAAAGGGGACAGGGGACCCTGTGATCGGC. Its protein is CASSEKGTGDPVIG. The full CDR3 reads CASSEKGTGDPVIGYTF. Based on the CDR3 plus reference TRBV2 and TRBJ1-2, the full variable domain is EPEVTQTPSHQVTQMGQEVILRCVPISNHLYFYWYRQILGQKVEFLVSFYNNEISEKSEIFDDQFSVERPDGSNFTLKIRSTKLEDSAMYFCASSEKGTGDPVIGYTFGSGTRLTVV.

Turning to this clone: The CDR3 goes on 3 residues after the read ends, and that part is filled in from the germline J gene. The chain recombines TRBV23-1 with TRBJ2-1; maybe TRBD1 (5 bases). Being an ORF, TRBV23-1 has a function that is uncertain. V gave up 8 bases and J gave up 8 bases, with 19 bases separating them. CDR3 length equals 14 residues. Here the CDR3 reads CASGKQDDLYEQFF. Partial CDR3 DNA: TGCGCCAGCGGAAAACAGGATGATCTCTATGAG.

Concerning this clone: With the read ending 3 residues before the CDR3 end, the germline J gene is used to fill in that end. The J gene is TRBJ2-2, the V gene TRBV30, with unresolved D. The germline V gene has CDR1 GTSNPN and CDR2 SVGIG (reference sequence). Between the trimmed V and J ends, which lost 1 base and 5 bases, there was a span of 11 bases. This CDR3 is 14 amino acids long. The CDR3 sequence is CAWSAIIPTGELFF. The sequenced CDR3 bases are TGTGCCTGGAGTGCTATTATACCTACCGGGGAG.

Remarks on this clone: The read stops 3 residues short of the end of the CDR3; the missing end is completed from the germline J gene. The chain recombines TRBV19 with TRBJ2-5; D perhaps matches TRBD1 (6 bases). Trimming removed 4 bases at V and 0 bases at J, with 12 bases between. CDR3 size: 15 residues. CDR1 is LNHDA and CDR2 is SQIVND in the germline V gene (reference sequence). The CDR3 loop reads CASSRGQINQETQYF. The DNA read from the CDR3 is TGTGCCAGTAGTAGAGGACAGATAAACCAAGAGACC.

With regard to this clone: The read is 3 residues too short to cover the CDR3 end, so that end is filled in from the germline J gene. V gene TRBV12-3 or TRBV12-4 combines with J gene TRBJ2-3; D remains ambiguous. V lost 5 bases, J lost 5 bases, and 8 bases lay in between. This CDR3 spans 12 amino acids. CDR3 region: CASSSRLDTQYF. CDR3 DNA (partial): TGTGCCAGCAGTAGCCGCTTAGATACG.

In regard to this clone: The CDR3 end lies 3 residues beyond the end of the read and is filled in from the germline J gene. The chain carries TRBV30 and TRBJ2-2; D tentatively reads TRBD1 or TRBD2 (5 bases each). The length of the CDR3 is 14 residues. Trimming took 2 bases from V and 3 from J, leaving 10 bases between them. Germline V gene lookup returns CDR1 GTSNPN and CDR2 SVGIG (reference sequence). The sequenced part of the CDR3 DNA is TGTGCCTGGAGTCGAGGGGTTGACACCGGGGAG. It is translated as CAWSRGVDTGE. The full CDR3 sequence reads CAWSRGVDTGELFF. Looking up the rest from reference TRBV30 and TRBJ2-2 gives the full variable domain: SQTIHQWPATLVQPVGSPLSLECTVEGTSNPNLYWYRQAAGRGLQLLFYSVGIGQISSEVPQNLSASRPQDRQFILSSKKLLLSDSGFYLCAWSRGVDTGELFFGEGSRLTVL.

As regards this clone: Sequencing ends 3 residues short of the CDR3 end; the germline J gene provides the rest. The chain has TRBV19 and TRBJ1-2; unclear D gene. Trimming pared 6 bases from V and 0 bases from J, leaving 11 bases between. The CDR3 spans 14 residues. CDR1 and CDR2 from the germline V gene are LNHDA and SQIVND (reference sequence). CDR3 loop: CASSYQRANYGYTF. The CDR3 bases that were read are TGTGCCAGTAGCTACCAGCGGGCTAACTATGGC.

Turning to this clone: Read coverage stops 3 residues before the CDR3 terminus; the germline J gene supplies the remainder. The rearrangement links TRBV2 to TRBJ2-2; possible D gene TRBD1, 6 bases. Germline V lookup: CDR1 SNHLY, CDR2 FYNNEI. This CDR3 spans 14 amino acids. The sequenced CDR3 bases are TGTGCCAGCAGTCACAGGGTGATTAGTGAAAAG. It is translated as CASSHRVISEK. The complete CDR3 sequence is CASSHRVISEKLFF.

About this clone itself: The CDR3 extends 3 residues past the end of the read, so its final part is completed from the germline J gene. This chain connects TRBV20-1 to TRBJ1-2, with 11 bases that match TRBD1. The CDR3 is 15 amino acids. Germline CDR1 and CDR2: DFQATT and SNEGSKA (reference sequence). The ends lost 4 bases at V and 5 bases at J; junction bases unmatched: 9. The part of the CDR3 DNA that was read is TGCAGTGCTACCTCCGGGACAGGGGGTTGGTATGGC. Amino acid sequence: CSATSGTGGWYG. The complete CDR3 reads CSATSGTGGWYGYTF.

To note about this clone: The read stops 3 residues short of the end of the CDR3; the missing end is completed from the germline J gene. The chain recombines TRBV10-3 with TRBJ2-5, with D possibly TRBD1 on 6 matching bases. V was clipped by 4 bases and J by 5 bases, with 14 bases between them. Per the germline V gene, CDR1 is ENHRY and CDR2 is SYGVKD. The CDR3 has 14 residues. CDR3 residues: CAISVGGVEETQYF. The sequenced part of the CDR3 DNA is TGTGCCATCAGTGTAGGGGGAGTAGAGGAGACC.